A selection of T cell receptor beta chains follows, all from one sample in a study of T cells in localized non-small cell lung cancer. Produced via immunoSEQ multiplex PCR; TCRdb's table is partial and in-frame only. This sample carries 30,000 to 50,000 clones, around 79% of them seen once, and the ten largest clones take approximately 35%. This specimen consisted of PBMCs, obtained before any cancer treatment. These receptors came from a woman aged 40 to 75 with stage II squamous cell lung carcinoma. Each CDR3 is given with its conserved first and last residue. The D gene is left open where the match is weak. Only some rows state a clone size, as once, few, many or a class for expanded clones.

TRBV6-5,-,TRBJ2-1,TRBD2,CASSYFGRGEQFF,TGTGCCAGCAGTTACTTCGGGCGGGGGGAGCAGTTCTTC
TRBV7-7,-,TRBJ2-5,-,CASSRLGTAEETQYF,TGTGCTAGCAGCAGGTTGGGTACGGCGGAAGAGACCCAGTACTTC
TRBV11-3,-,TRBJ2-2,-,CASSPRTGNTGELFF,TGTGCCAGCAGCCCTAGGACTGGAAACACCGGGGAGCTGTTTTTT
TRBV15,-,TRBJ1-5,-,CATREDIYHNQPQHF,TGTGCCACCCGAGAGGATATTTACCACAATCAGCCCCAGCATTTT
TRBV28,-,TRBJ1-5,-,CASSLRVGDQPQHF,TGTGCCAGCAGTTTACGGGTCGGCGATCAGCCCCAGCATTTT
TRBV2,few,TRBJ2-5,TRBD2,CASSVAAGWAGTQYF,TGTGCCAGCAGTGTGGCAGCGGGGTGGGCGGGGACCCAGTACTTC
TRBV19,few,TRBJ2-2,-,CASKDNLHVRELFF,TGTGCCAGTAAAGACAATCTTCATGTTAGGGAGCTGTTTTTT
TRBV2,-,TRBJ2-3,-,CASKETSTDTQYF,TGTGCCAGCAAGGAGACTAGCACAGATACGCAGTATTTT
TRBV11-2,-,TRBJ2-5,-,CASSSGVRETQYF,TGTGCCAGCAGCTCCGGGGTTCGAGAGACCCAGTACTTC
TRBV6-1,-,TRBJ2-5,-,CASSEARGGGETQYF,TGTGCCAGCAGTGAAGCGCGGGGAGGGGGAGAGACCCAGTACTTC
TRBV9,-,TRBJ2-3,-,CATSENAAGADTQYF,TGTGCCACCTCCGAAAACGCGGCCGGGGCGGATACGCAGTATTTT
TRBV7-9,-,TRBJ1-5,-,CASSLDQGNSNQPQHF,TGTGCCAGCAGCTTAGACCAGGGGAATAGCAATCAGCCCCAGCATTTT
TRBV20-1,-,TRBJ1-2,TRBD1,CSARQGIGYTF,TGCAGTGCAAGACAGGGGATAGGCTACACCTTC
TRBV15,-,TRBJ2-7,TRBD1,CATRGQGTYEQYF,TGTGCCACCAGGGGACAGGGGACCTACGAGCAGTACTTC
TRBV4-2,medium-sized,TRBJ2-7,TRBD1,CASSPSTGGSYEQYF,TGTGCCAGCAGCCCCTCGACAGGGGGCTCCTACGAGCAGTACTTC
TRBV28,-,TRBJ2-3,-,CASSLSGRSTDTQYF,TGTGCCAGCAGTTTATCGGGGAGGAGCACAGATACGCAGTATTTT
TRBV7-2,-,TRBJ2-1,TRBD2,CASSLGPGTSRPNEQFF,TGTGCCAGCAGCTTAGGCCCGGGGACTAGCCGCCCTAATGAGCAGTTCTTC
TRBV11-2,-,TRBJ1-2,TRBD1,CASSFQGAGAYGYTF,TGTGCCAGCAGCTTCCAGGGGGCTGGAGCCTATGGCTACACCTTC
TRBV28,-,TRBJ1-5,-,CASRNNQPQHF,TGTGCCAGCAGGAATAATCAGCCCCAGCATTTT
TRBV7-2,few,TRBJ1-1,-,CASSSRTGNTEAFF,TGTGCCAGCAGCTCGCGCACAGGGAACACTGAAGCTTTCTTT
TRBV6-5,-,TRBJ2-7,-,CASSYDKPYEQYF,TGTGCCAGCAGTTACGACAAACCCTACGAGCAGTACTTC
TRBV2,-,TRBJ1-1,-,CASRTQGLTEAFF,TGTGCCAGCAGAACTCAGGGGCTCACTGAAGCTTTCTTT
TRBV20-1,-,TRBJ1-1,-,CSASGFEAFF,TGCAGTGCTTCGGGGTTTGAAGCTTTCTTT
TRBV7-9,-,TRBJ2-2,TRBD1,CASSLWGQGIPGELFF,TGTGCCAGCAGCTTGTGGGGACAGGGGATACCCGGGGAGCTGTTTTTT
TRBV9,-,TRBJ2-5,TRBD2,CASSVGSGTYQETQYF,TGTGCCAGCAGCGTAGGCAGCGGGACCTACCAAGAGACCCAGTACTTC
TRBV5-1,-,TRBJ2-1,-,CASSLDLAPNYNEQFF,TGCGCCAGCAGCTTGGATCTAGCCCCCAACTACAATGAGCAGTTCTTC
TRBV11-3,-,TRBJ2-1,TRBD2,CASSSGLAYNEQFF,TGTGCCAGCAGCAGCGGACTAGCCTACAATGAGCAGTTCTTC
TRBV27,-,TRBJ2-3,TRBD2,CASSLVGTSQNTQYF,TGTGCCAGCAGTTTAGTTGGGACTAGCCAGAATACGCAGTATTTT
TRBV14,few,TRBJ1-1,-,CASSVTGNTEAFF,TGTGCCAGCAGCGTTACGGGTAACACTGAAGCTTTCTTT
TRBV18,-,TRBJ2-7,-,CASSLRRDEQYF,TGTGCCAGCTCGCTCCGTAGGGACGAGCAGTACTTC
TRBV15,few,TRBJ2-1,-,CATSREVYNEQFF,TGTGCCACCAGCAGAGAGGTTTACAATGAGCAGTTCTTC
TRBV28,-,TRBJ1-5,TRBD1,CASSYDRDQPQHF,TGTGCCAGCAGTTACGACAGGGACCAGCCCCAGCATTTT